This T cell receptor (beta chain) was recorded in a study of blood T cell repertoires in COVID-19. Study-wide background: The samples span acute and convalescent COVID-19 from the United States, Italy and Spain.

For this clone: Other DNA sequences in this specimen translate into the identical CDR3.

Method: immunoSEQ multiplex PCR; TCRdb's copy keeps in-frame clones and lacks some. The data show some 250,000 clones, 80% to 90% seen once. Material: PBMCs or T cells enriched from blood (not recorded which). This clonotype was obtained from a woman in her fifties or sixties who had recovered from COVID-19.

CDR3 loop: CASSQDRSEAFF. The CDR3 nucleotides are TGCGCCAGCAGCCAAGACCGTAGTGAAGCTTTCTTT. The chain combines TRBV4-1 with TRBJ1-1; D is unresolved. Per germline, CDR1 MGHRA and CDR2 YSYEKL. CDR3 length equals 12 residues. Trimming cost V 0 bases and J 7 bases, with 6 bases left between them.